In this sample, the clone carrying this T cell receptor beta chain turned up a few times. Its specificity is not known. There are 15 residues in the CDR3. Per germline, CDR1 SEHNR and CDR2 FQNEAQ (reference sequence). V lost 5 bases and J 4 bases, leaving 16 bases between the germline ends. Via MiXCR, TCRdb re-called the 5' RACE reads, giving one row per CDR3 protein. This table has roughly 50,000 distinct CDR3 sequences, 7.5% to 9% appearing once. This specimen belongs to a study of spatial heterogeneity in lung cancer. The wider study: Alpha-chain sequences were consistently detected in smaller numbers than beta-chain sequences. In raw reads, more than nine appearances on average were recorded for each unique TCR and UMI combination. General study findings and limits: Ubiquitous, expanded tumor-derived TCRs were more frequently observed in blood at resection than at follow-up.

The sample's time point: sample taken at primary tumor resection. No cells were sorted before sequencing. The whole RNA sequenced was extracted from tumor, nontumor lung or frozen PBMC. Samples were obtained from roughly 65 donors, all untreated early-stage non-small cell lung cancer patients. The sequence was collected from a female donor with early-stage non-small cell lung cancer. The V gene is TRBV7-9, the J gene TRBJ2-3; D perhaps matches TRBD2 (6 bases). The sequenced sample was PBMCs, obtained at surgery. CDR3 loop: CASSPKTRLADTQYF. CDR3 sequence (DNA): TGTGCCAGCAGCCCAAAGACTAGGTTGGCAGATACGCAGTATTTT.